The 13 T cell receptor beta chains below were found in one sample sequenced in a study of human T cells and chemical hapten exposure. Time point here: patch test 1, 2 weeks after DPC sensitization. Treatment denoted: therapeutic diphenylcyclopropenone sensitization with weekly scalp DPC. TCRdb processed the RACE reads anew with MiXCR; each CDR3 protein has one entry. The top ten hold 2% to 2.5% of the sample, which has roughly 380,000 distinct CDR3 sequences, approximately 5% seen once. The input for sequencing was whole blood, taken in connection with sensitization to the hapten diphenylcyclopropenone (DPC). The origin of the receptors is a woman in her forties or fifties with alopecia areata. Some clones in this sample may be carry-over from other donors' samples.

The V call is TRBV5-1, the J call TRBJ2-5; TRBD2 agrees at 9 bases. Germline trimming cut 5 bases from V and 3 bases from J; bases unmatched to any gene: 5. The CDR3 has 14 amino acids. CDR1 is SGHRS and CDR2 is YFSETQ in the germline V gene. This chain's CDR3 is CASRTPSGEETQYF. For the CDR3, the DNA is TGCGCCAGCAGAACCCCTAGCGGGGAAGAGACCCAGTACTTC.

This clonotype was seen repeatedly, ten times or more. This chain joins TRBV28 and TRBJ2-1; either TRBD1 or TRBD2 may fit D (5 bases each). Trimming stripped 2 bases from V and 1 base from J, with 6 bases between. The germline V gene encodes CDR1 MDHEN and CDR2 SYDVKM. The CDR3 runs 14 residues. In nucleotides, the CDR3 is TGTGCCAGCAGTTTAGAGGGGTCCTACAATGAGCAGTTCTTC. Encoded protein: CASSLEGSYNEQFF.

This clonotype occurred a few times. The chain has TRBV12-3 or TRBV12-4 and TRBJ1-2; no reliable D call. The germline V and J ends were trimmed by 5 bases and 7 bases, with 11 bases remaining between them. The CDR3 is 12 residues long. DNA for the CDR3: TGTGCCAGCAGTGCCATGGGGTCTGGCTACACCTTC. This translates into CASSAMGSGYTF.

This clonotype has more than one count but fewer than ten. V usage is TRBV6-2 or TRBV6-3 and J usage is TRBJ2-7; D call uncertain. CDR1 MNHEY and CDR2 SVGEGT come from the germline V gene. Deletions cut 6 bases from V and 3 bases from J, with 6 bases between. The CDR3 extends over 11 amino acids. The CDR3 bases are TGTGCCAGCAGAACCTTCTACGAGCAGTACTTC. It specifies CASRTFYEQYF.

The V and J genes are TRBV6-4 and TRBJ1-6; a weak D match, TRBD1 (5 bases). The CDR3 is 15 amino acids. The germline V gene has CDR1 MRHNA and CDR2 SNTAGT. V was pared by 4 bases and J by 10 bases, with 17 bases between. CDR3 sequence reads: CASSARAGQSSPLHF. Here the CDR3 DNA reads TGTGCCAGCAGTGCCCGGGCAGGGCAGTCGTCACCCCTCCACTTT.

There are many counts of this clonotype. The chain combines TRBV29-1 with TRBJ2-3; perhaps TRBD1 as D (5 bases). Germline V gives CDR1 SQVTM, CDR2 ANQGSEA. The V end was cut by 4 bases, the J end by 3 bases, with 14 bases between. The CDR3 loop spans 14 amino acids. The DNA for the CDR3 is TGCAGCGTTGTCGCAGGGATGTCGACAGATACGCAGTATTTT. Protein product: CSVVAGMSTDTQYF.

This clonotype was observed a few times. The rearrangement uses TRBV2 and TRBJ1-4; no clear D gene. Germline CDR1 and CDR2: SNHLY and FYNNEI. The CDR3 contains 12 residues. Trimming cost V 6 bases and J 8 bases, with 10 bases left between them. CDR3 sequence (DNA): TGTGCCAGCAGACTAGGGAACGAAAAACTGTTTTTT. Protein sequence: CASRLGNEKLFF. The variable domain in full, with the rest retrieved from reference TRBV2 and TRBJ1-4, is EPEVTQTPSHQVTQMGQEVILRCVPISNHLYFYWYRQILGQKVEFLVSFYNNEISEKSEIFDDQFSVERPDGSNFTLKIRSTKLEDSAMYFCASRLGNEKLFFGSGTQLSVL.

This clonotype was observed many times. The rearrangement links TRBV3-1 to TRBJ1-3; tentatively, D is TRBD1 (6 bases). The CDR3 consists of 18 residues. Trimming pared 1 base from V and 0 bases from J, leaving 16 bases between. Germline CDR1 LGHDT, CDR2 YNNKEL (reference sequence). The CDR3 sequence is CASSQVPQGQNSGNTIYF. CDR3 nucleotides: TGTGCCAGCAGCCAAGTCCCCCAAGGACAGAACTCTGGAAACACCATATATTTT.

This clonotype was picked up many times. The chain carries TRBV20-1 and TRBJ1-3, with D uncertain. The CDR3 runs to 15 residues. CDR1 and CDR2 (germline): DFQATT, SNEGSKA (reference sequence). V was shortened by 3 bases and J by 0 bases, with 12 bases between the two germline ends. The CDR3 nucleotides read TGCAGTGCTAGCGCTGGCTTAATCTCTGGAAACACCATATATTTT. This translates into CSASAGLISGNTIYF.

This chain uses TRBV20-1 with TRBJ2-3; 7 bases are a match to TRBD2. Looked up from germline, CDR1 is DFQATT and CDR2 is SNEGSKA (reference sequence). This CDR3 contains 15 residues. V lost 0 bases and J lost 0; bases outside the gene matches: 3. The CDR3 nucleotides are TGCAGTGCTAGAGATGAACTAGCGAGCACAGATACGCAGTATTTT. Translated: CSARDELASTDTQYF.

The J gene is TRBJ2-2, the V gene TRBV12-5; 8 bases line up with TRBD1. This CDR3 has 16 amino acids. V shed 6 bases and J 1 base; nucleotides not matched to a gene: 7. Germline V gene lookup returns CDR1 LGHNT and CDR2 FRNRAP. The CDR3 reads CASGPPGTGNTGELFF. The CDR3 bases are TGTGCTAGTGGCCCCCCCGGGACAGGGAACACCGGGGAGCTGTTTTTT.

This clonotype was counted many times. The V gene is TRBV5-1, the J gene TRBJ2-5, with D tentatively TRBD2 (5 bases). The CDR3 runs 14 residues. Trimming removed 0 bases from V and 3 bases from J, with 9 bases in between. Germline CDR1 reads SGHRS; CDR2 reads YFSETQ. The CDR3 sequence: CASSLARGKETQYF. The CDR3 DNA reads TGCGCCAGCAGCTTGGCCCGGGGAAAAGAGACCCAGTACTTC.

This chain links TRBV20-1 with TRBJ2-7, with D perhaps TRBD1 (6 bases). V gave up 3 bases and J gave up 6 bases, with 18 bases separating them. CDR1 and CDR2 (germline): DFQATT, SNEGSKA (reference sequence). The CDR3 extends over 14 amino acids. Written as DNA, the CDR3 is TGCAGTGCTAGGCCGGGACACTCTATTTCCGAGCAGTACTTC. Translated: CSARPGHSISEQYF.